Listed below are T cell receptor beta chains from one sample, sequenced in a study of T-cell memory formation after mild COVID-19. One entry per CDR3 protein results from TCRdb running MiXCR on the 5' RACE reads. The top ten hold 9.5% to 15% of the sample, which has 450,000 or so distinct CDR3 sequences, around a quarter seen once. Sequencing was performed on PBMCs or a T cell subset sorted from them (not recorded which). The receptors were gathered from an adult woman who had mild COVID-19 (a few samples of this study predate the infection). Cell type and time point are not known. Both conserved end residues are part of each CDR3. D genes are given only for firm matches. Clone size is stated in some rows and not others, as once, few, many or a class when expanded.

d_call,clone_size,j_call,v_call,cdr3_nt,cdr3_aa
.,.,TRBJ1-2,TRBV7-9,TGTGCCAGCAGCTCTTCAGGGGCGGCTCATGGCTACACCTTC,CASSSSGAAHGYTF
TRBD2,.,TRBJ2-7,TRBV18,TGTGCCAGCTCACCCGGGGGGAGCAGCATAGACGAGCAGTACTTC,CASSPGGSSIDEQYF
TRBD2,few,TRBJ2-1,TRBV9,TGTGCCAGCAGCGTATCGACTAGCGTCAGCCGTGAGCAGTTCTTC,CASSVSTSVSREQFF
TRBD2,few,TRBJ2-5,TRBV7-2,TGTGCCACCACGGGTGCCCGGGCTAGCGGGACAGAGACCCAGTACTTC,CATTGARASGTETQYF
TRBD1,.,TRBJ2-1,TRBV7-2,TGTGCCAGCAGCTTAAACAGGGGTGATGAGCAGTTCTTC,CASSLNRGDEQFF
TRBD1,.,TRBJ1-2,TRBV6-5,TGTGCCAGCAAGGGGCAGGGGGCTCGGGGCTACACCTTC,CASKGQGARGYTF
.,.,TRBJ1-1,TRBV2,TGTGCCAGCAGTGACCTCACAGGGCTATTGAACACTGAAGCTTTCTTT,CASSDLTGLLNTEAFF
TRBD1,.,TRBJ2-5,TRBV20-1,TGCAGTGCTAGTGAAACCGGGACAGGACCATACCAAGAGACCCAGTACTTC,CSASETGTGPYQETQYF
.,.,TRBJ1-2,TRBV6-5,TGTGCCAGCAGTTACTCCGCGGGGGGCCGGGATGGCTACACCTTC,CASSYSAGGRDGYTF
.,.,TRBJ1-4,TRBV12-3/TRBV12-4,TGTGCCAGCAGTTTGGTCGCAACTAATGAAAAACTGTTTTTT,CASSLVATNEKLFF
.,.,TRBJ2-1,TRBV6-2/TRBV6-3,TGTGCCAGCACGTCCGTATCAAGTCGCAATGAGCAGTTCTTC,CASTSVSSRNEQFF
TRBD2,.,TRBJ2-1,TRBV27,TGTGCCAGCAGATCAGGGACTAGCGGTGTTTTAAATTCCTACAATGAGCAGTTCTTC,CASRSGTSGVLNSYNEQFF
.,.,TRBJ2-3,TRBV12-3/TRBV12-4,TGTGCCAGCAGTTTGGTGACGCAGTATTTT,CASSLVTQYF
TRBD1,many,TRBJ2-3,TRBV25-1,TGTGCCAGCAGTGAATCGGGGACAGGGGGGTCAGATACGCAGTATTTT,CASSESGTGGSDTQYF
.,few,TRBJ1-1,TRBV7-9,TGTGCCAGCAGCTTAGGGGGATTCGACACTGAAGCTTTCTTT,CASSLGGFDTEAFF
TRBD2,.,TRBJ2-5,TRBV4-1,TGCGCCAGCAGCCAAGATAGGATGGGACTAGAGGAAGAGACCCAGTACTTC,CASSQDRMGLEEETQYF
.,few,TRBJ2-7,TRBV9,TGTGCCAGCAGCGCCGACAGTCTTCCTTTGGAGCAGTACTTC,CASSADSLPLEQYF
.,.,TRBJ2-1,TRBV9,TGTGCCAGCAGCCCGGGGACTCCCGGCAATGAGCAGTTCTTC,CASSPGTPGNEQFF
.,.,TRBJ1-5,TRBV28,TGTGCCAGCAGTTTCGAGGGCCAGTTGAATCAGCCCCAGCATTTT,CASSFEGQLNQPQHF
.,.,TRBJ2-2,TRBV5-6,TGTGCCAGCAGCCGGACGGGGGCGAACACCGGGGAGCTGTTTTTT,CASSRTGANTGELFF
.,.,TRBJ2-6,TRBV6-5,TGTGCCAGCAGTTACTCCTACGAACCTGGGGCCAACGTCCTGACTTTC,CASSYSYEPGANVLTF
.,few,TRBJ2-1,TRBV12-3/TRBV12-4,TGTGCCAGCAGTAATACTAGCTCCTACAATGAGCAGTTCTTC,CASSNTSSYNEQFF
TRBD2,.,TRBJ2-7,TRBV7-9,TGTGCCAGCAGGTTAGCGGGAGCGAGCGAGCAGTACTTC,CASRLAGASEQYF
.,.,TRBJ2-3,TRBV12-3/TRBV12-4,TGTGCCAGCAGTTTAGTCAGGGGCCCGTTCACAGATACGCAGTATTTT,CASSLVRGPFTDTQYF
TRBD2,.,TRBJ2-6,TRBV15,TGTGCCACCAGTGGGAACCGGGGGGCTGGGGCCAACGTCCTGACTTTC,CATSGNRGAGANVLTF
.,.,TRBJ1-2,TRBV12-3/TRBV12-4,TGTGCCAGCGCACCGGGCCAGGAAAACTATGGCTACACCTTC,CASAPGQENYGYTF
.,.,TRBJ1-2,TRBV7-9,TGTGCCAGCAGCTTATCCCCTCGGGGGACTGGCTATGGCTACACCTTC,CASSLSPRGTGYGYTF
.,.,TRBJ2-2,TRBV4-3,TGCGCCAGCAGCCTCGAAGGACTCTCGAACACCGGGGAGCTGTTTTTT,CASSLEGLSNTGELFF
.,.,TRBJ2-7,TRBV30,TGTGCCTGGAGTGCCCCAGGGTCCCCTAGGGACGAGCAGTACTTC,CAWSAPGSPRDEQYF
TRBD1,few,TRBJ2-2,TRBV12-3/TRBV12-4,TGTGCCAGCAGGAGTGCACCGGGACAGGGGATGTCCGGGGAGCTGTTTTTT,CASRSAPGQGMSGELFF
.,.,TRBJ2-5,TRBV11-2,TGTGCCAGCAGCTTAGCGACTAGGTCAGAGACCCAGTACTTC,CASSLATRSETQYF
TRBD1,.,TRBJ1-5,TRBV12-3/TRBV12-4,TGTGCCAGCAGCACAGGGGCTCAGCCCCAGCATTTT,CASSTGAQPQHF
.,few,TRBJ1-1,TRBV7-8,TGTGCCAGCAGCTTAAGGCGATTCGGTGGAAACACTGAAGCTTTCTTT,CASSLRRFGGNTEAFF
TRBD2,.,TRBJ2-3,TRBV20-1,TGCAGTGCTAAAGGTGGACTAGCGCTCGCAGATACGCAGTATTTT,CSAKGGLALADTQYF
.,.,TRBJ2-7,TRBV6-6,TGTGCCAGTGGTAGGGGTCCGGAACAGTACTTC,CASGRGPEQYF
TRBD1,.,TRBJ2-3,TRBV7-2,TGTGCCAGCAGCCAGGGGGTCACAGATACGCAGTATTTT,CASSQGVTDTQYF
TRBD2,few,TRBJ2-5,TRBV5-1,TGCGCCAGCAGCTCTAGCGGGGGTCCGGAGGAAACCCAGTACTTC,CASSSSGGPEETQYF